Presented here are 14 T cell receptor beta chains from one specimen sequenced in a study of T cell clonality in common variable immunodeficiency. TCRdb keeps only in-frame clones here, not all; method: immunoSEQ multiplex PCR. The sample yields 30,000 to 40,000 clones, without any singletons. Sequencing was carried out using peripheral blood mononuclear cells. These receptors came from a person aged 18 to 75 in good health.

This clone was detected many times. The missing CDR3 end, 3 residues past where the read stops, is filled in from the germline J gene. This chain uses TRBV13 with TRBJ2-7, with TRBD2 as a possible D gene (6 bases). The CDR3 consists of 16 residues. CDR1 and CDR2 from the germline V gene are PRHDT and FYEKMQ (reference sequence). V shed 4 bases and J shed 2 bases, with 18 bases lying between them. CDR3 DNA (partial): TGTGCCAGCAGCTCTACATCGGGACTGAACCCCTACGAG. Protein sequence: CASSSTSGLNPYE. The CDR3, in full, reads CASSSTSGLNPYEQYF.

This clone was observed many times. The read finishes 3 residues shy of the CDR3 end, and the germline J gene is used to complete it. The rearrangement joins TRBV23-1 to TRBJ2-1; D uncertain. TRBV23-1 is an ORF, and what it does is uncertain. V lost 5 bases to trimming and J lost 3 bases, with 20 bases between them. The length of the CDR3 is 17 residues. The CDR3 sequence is CASSRRHLEVFYNEQFF. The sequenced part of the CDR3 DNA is TGCGCCAGCAGTAGAAGGCACCTTGAGGTTTTCTACAATGAG.

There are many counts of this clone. CDR3 DNA (partial): TGCGCCAGCAGCTGGGACAACGATTCACCC. Amino acid sequence: CASSWDNDSP. The whole CDR3 sequence reads CASSWDNDSPLHF. This chain joins TRBV5-1 and TRBJ1-6; TRBD1 is a possible D gene (6 bases). The missing CDR3 end, 3 residues past where the read stops, is filled in from the germline J gene. CDR1 is SGHRS, CDR2 YFSETQ, per germline. Trimming removed 3 bases at V and 8 bases at J, with 9 bases between. CDR3 length: 13 residues.

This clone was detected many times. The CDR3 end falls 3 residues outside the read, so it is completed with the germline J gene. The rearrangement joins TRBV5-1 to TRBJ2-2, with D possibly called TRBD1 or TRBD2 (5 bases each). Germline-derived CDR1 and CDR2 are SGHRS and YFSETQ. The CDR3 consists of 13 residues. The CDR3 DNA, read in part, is TGCGCCAGCAGCTTGGGAGGGGTCGAAAAG. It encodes CASSLGGVEK. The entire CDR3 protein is CASSLGGVEKLFF.

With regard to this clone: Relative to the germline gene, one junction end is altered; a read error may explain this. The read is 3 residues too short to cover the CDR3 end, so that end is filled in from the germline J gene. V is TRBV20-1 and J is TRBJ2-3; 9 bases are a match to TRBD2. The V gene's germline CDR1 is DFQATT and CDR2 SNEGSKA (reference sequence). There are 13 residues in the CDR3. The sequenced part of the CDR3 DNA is TGCAGTGCCAAGATAGCGGGAGCAGAGACG. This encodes CSAKIAGAET. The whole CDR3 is CSAKIAGAETQYF.

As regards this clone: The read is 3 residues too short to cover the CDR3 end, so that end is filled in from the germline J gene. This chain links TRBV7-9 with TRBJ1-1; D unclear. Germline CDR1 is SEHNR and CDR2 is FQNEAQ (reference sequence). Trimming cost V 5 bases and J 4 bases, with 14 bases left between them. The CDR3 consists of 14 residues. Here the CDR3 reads CASSPGLMTTEAFF. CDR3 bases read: TGTGCCAGCAGCCCGGGTCTGATGACCACTGAA.

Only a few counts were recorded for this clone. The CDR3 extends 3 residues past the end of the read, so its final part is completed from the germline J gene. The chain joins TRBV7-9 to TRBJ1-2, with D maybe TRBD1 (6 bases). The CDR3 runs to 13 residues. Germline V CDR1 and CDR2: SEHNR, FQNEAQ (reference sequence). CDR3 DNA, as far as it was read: TGTGCCAGCAGCTACAACAGGGAGTACGAC. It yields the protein CASSYNREYD. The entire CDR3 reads CASSYNREYDYTF.

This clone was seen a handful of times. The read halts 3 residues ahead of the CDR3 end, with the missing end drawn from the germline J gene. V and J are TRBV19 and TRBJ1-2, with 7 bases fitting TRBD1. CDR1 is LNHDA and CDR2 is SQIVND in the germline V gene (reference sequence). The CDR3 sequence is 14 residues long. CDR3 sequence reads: CASMAGGYYNDYTF. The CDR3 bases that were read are TGTGCCAGTATGGCAGGGGGATACTACAATGAC.

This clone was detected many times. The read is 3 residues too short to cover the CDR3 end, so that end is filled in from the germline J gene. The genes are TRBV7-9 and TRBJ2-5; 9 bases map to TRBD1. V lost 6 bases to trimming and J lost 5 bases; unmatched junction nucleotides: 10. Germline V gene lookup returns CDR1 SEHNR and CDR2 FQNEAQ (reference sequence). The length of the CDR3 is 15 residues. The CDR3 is CASRVQGAFSETQYF. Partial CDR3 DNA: TGTGCCAGCAGGGTACAGGGGGCTTTTTCGGAGACC.

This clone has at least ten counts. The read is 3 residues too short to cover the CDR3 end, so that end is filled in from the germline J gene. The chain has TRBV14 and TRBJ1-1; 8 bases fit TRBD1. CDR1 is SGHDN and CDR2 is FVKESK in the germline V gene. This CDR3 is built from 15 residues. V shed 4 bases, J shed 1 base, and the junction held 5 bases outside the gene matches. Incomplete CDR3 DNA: TGTGCCAGCAGCCCGACAACAGGGGGGAACACTGAA. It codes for CASSPTTGGNTE. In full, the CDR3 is CASSPTTGGNTEAFF.

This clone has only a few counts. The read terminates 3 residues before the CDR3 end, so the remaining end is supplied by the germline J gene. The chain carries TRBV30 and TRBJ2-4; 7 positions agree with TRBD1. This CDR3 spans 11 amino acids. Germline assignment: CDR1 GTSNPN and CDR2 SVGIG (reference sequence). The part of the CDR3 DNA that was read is TGTGCCGGGGACAGCTTCTATGGT. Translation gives CAGDSFYG. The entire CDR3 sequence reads CAGDSFYGQYF.

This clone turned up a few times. The CDR3 bases that were read are TGTGCCAGCAGTCCAACAGGGGTAGGGGGAGAGACG. Translating gives CASSPTGVGGET. The full CDR3 protein is CASSPTGVGGETQYF. The chain uses TRBV7-9 and TRBJ2-3; 7 nucleotides line up with TRBD1. The read ends 3 residues shy of where the CDR3 ends; the end is completed using the germline J gene. Germline CDR1 reads SEHNR; CDR2 reads FQNEAQ (reference sequence). This CDR3 comprises 15 residues. Using reference TRBV7-9 and TRBJ2-3 for the parts outside the CDR3, the full variable domain is DTGVSQNPRHKITKRGQNVTFRCDPISEHNRLYWYRQTLGQGPEFLTYFQNEAQLEKSRLLSDRFSAERPKGSFSTLEIQRTEQGDSAMYLCASSPTGVGGETQYFGPGTRLTVL.

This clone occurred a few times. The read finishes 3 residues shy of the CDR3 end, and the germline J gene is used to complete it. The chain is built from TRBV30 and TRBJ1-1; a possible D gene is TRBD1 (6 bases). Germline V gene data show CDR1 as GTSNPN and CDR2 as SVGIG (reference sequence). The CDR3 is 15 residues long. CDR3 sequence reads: CAWSVGRGGPYEAFF. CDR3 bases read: TGTGCCTGGAGTGTTGGGAGGGGGGGACCCTACGAG.

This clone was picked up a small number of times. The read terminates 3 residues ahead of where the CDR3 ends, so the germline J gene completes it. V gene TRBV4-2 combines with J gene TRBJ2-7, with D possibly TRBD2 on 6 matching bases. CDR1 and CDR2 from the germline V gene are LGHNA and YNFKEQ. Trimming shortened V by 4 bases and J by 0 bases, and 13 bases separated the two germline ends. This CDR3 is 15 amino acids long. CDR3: CASSPSASDSYEQYF. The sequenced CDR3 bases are TGTGCCAGCAGCCCGTCCGCTAGCGACTCCTACGAG.